The 10 T cell receptor beta chains reported below all come from one sample, sequenced in a study of blood T cells in healthy people across ages. The second PCR ran roughly 6 to 11 cycles with a sample-barcoded 5' primer and J-beta primers. Via MiXCR, TCRdb re-called the 5' RACE reads, giving one row per CDR3 protein. Here the sample spans roughly 1,800,000 distinct CDR3 sequences, about 50% being singletons. Sequencing input: blood. The receptors originated from a woman in her 40s in good health.

The chain is built from TRBV11-2 and TRBJ1-2; a possible D gene is TRBD1 (5 bases). V dropped 3 bases and J dropped 7 bases, with 12 bases sitting between them. The length of the CDR3 is 13 residues. Per the germline V gene, CDR1 is SGHAT and CDR2 is FQNNGV. The CDR3 DNA sequence: TGTGCCAGCAGCTTCCGGGACGTTCGTGGCTACACCTTC. This translates into CASSFRDVRGYTF.

This clonotype has just a few counts. J is TRBJ1-2 and V is TRBV20-1, with D hard to call. Trimming took off 2 bases at V and 4 bases at J, with 11 bases between the two ends. The CDR3 contains 13 residues. Germline CDR1 reads DFQATT; CDR2 reads SNEGSKA (reference sequence). For the CDR3, the DNA is TGCAGTGCTAGAAACAGATCAATCTATGGCTACACCTTC. Translation gives CSARNRSIYGYTF.

The chain is built from TRBV20-1 and TRBJ1-1; D is unclear. The V end was cut by 0 bases, the J end by 4 bases, with 12 bases between. Germline-derived CDR1 and CDR2 are DFQATT and SNEGSKA (reference sequence). This CDR3 has 14 residues. In DNA form, the CDR3 reads TGCAGTGCTAGAGATCCGAGGAAGGGCACTGAAGCTTTCTTT. Translation gives CSARDPRKGTEAFF.

The V call is TRBV6-5, the J call TRBJ1-5; TRBD1 is a possible D gene (5 bases). This CDR3 has 13 amino acids. The V end was cut by 6 bases, the J end by 2 bases, with 8 bases between. Germline lookup yields CDR1 MNHEY and CDR2 SVGAGI. The CDR3 DNA reads as TGTGCCAGCAGCTGGGGACGCAATCAGCCCCAGCATTTT. This gives the protein CASSWGRNQPQHF.

V is TRBV5-1 and J is TRBJ2-3, with TRBD2 matching 12 bases. CDR3 length: 17 amino acids. Germline lookup yields CDR1 SGHRS and CDR2 YFSETQ. V was pared by 0 bases and J by 0 bases, with 2 bases of the junction left unmatched. Here the CDR3 DNA reads TGCGCCAGCAGCTTGGGTGGGACTAGCGGGAGCACAGATACGCAGTATTTT. This sequence encodes CASSLGGTSGSTDTQYF.

The rearrangement uses TRBV19 and TRBJ2-2; no definite D call. Looked up from germline, CDR1 is LNHDA and CDR2 is SQIVND (reference sequence). The CDR3 has 12 residues. V gave up 4 bases and J gave up 4 bases, with 4 bases separating them. CDR3 amino acids: CASSTPTGELFF. For the CDR3, the DNA is TGTGCCAGTAGTACCCCCACCGGGGAGCTGTTTTTT.

This chain joins TRBV7-2 and TRBJ2-6, with D unclear. Trimming stripped 8 bases from V and 0 bases from J, with 14 bases between. This CDR3 region has 16 residues. CDR1 SGHTA and CDR2 FQGNSA come from the germline V gene. CDR3 DNA sequence: TGTGCCAGCGGTTACATGTCCCTCTCTGGGGCCAACGTCCTGACTTTC. Translated, it gives CASGYMSLSGANVLTF.

The rearrangement joins TRBV28 to TRBJ2-1; no definite D call. The CDR3 length is 15 residues. Between the trimmed V and J ends, which lost 3 bases and 5 bases, there was a span of 14 bases. The V gene's germline CDR1 is MDHEN and CDR2 SYDVKM. CDR3 protein: CASSFSPPPNNEQFF. CDR3 bases: TGTGCCAGCAGTTTTAGTCCCCCTCCTAACAATGAGCAGTTCTTC.

This clonotype was seen a few times. The rearrangement uses TRBV6-2 or TRBV6-3 and TRBJ2-7, with D unclear. Germline V CDR1 and CDR2: MNHEY, SVGEGT. The CDR3 consists of 15 residues. V shed 2 bases and J shed 3 bases, with 14 bases lying between them. CDR3 coding DNA: TGTGCCAGCAGTTACAGCCTTTTCTCCGTCTACGAGCAGTACTTC. This encodes CASSYSLFSVYEQYF.

This sequence joins TRBV4-1 and TRBJ2-3; the match to TRBD2 covers 9 bases. J was trimmed by 0 bases and V by 4 bases; bases with no gene match: 11. The CDR3 is made up of 18 amino acids. From germline, CDR1 is MGHRA and CDR2 YSYEKL. CDR3 nucleotide sequence: TGCGCCAGCAGCCGGACGGGCGGGGGGGCCGGTAGCACAGATACGCAGTATTTT. As protein: CASSRTGGGAGSTDTQYF.